These 10 T cell receptor beta chains were sequenced from one sample in a study of CD8 T cells in ankylosing spondylitis. TCRdb processed the 5' RACE reads anew with MiXCR; each CDR3 protein has one entry. The sample yields around 250,000 distinct CDR3 sequences, around 10% seen once. Sequencing used blood, either unsorted or a sorted T cell fraction (not recorded which). The receptors were gathered from a male donor with ankylosing spondylitis or in good health (not recorded which).

This clonotype was observed many times. The chain employs TRBV20-1 and TRBJ2-5; 8 bases line up with TRBD2. CDR1 and CDR2 (germline): DFQATT, SNEGSKA (reference sequence). CDR3 length equals 13 residues. V gave up 3 bases and J gave up 5 bases; unmatched junction bases: 5. The CDR3 DNA follows: TGCAGTGCTAGCGGGGGGGCCCGGGAGACCCAGTACTTC. This codes for CSASGGARETQYF.

Many counts were recorded for this clonotype. The chain couples TRBV12-3 or TRBV12-4 to TRBJ2-1, with TRBD1 matching over 9 bases. The CDR3 runs to 16 residues. The J segment lost 5 bases and the V segment lost 8 bases, leaving 13 bases of the junction unmatched. The CDR3 spells CASDIWGQGSNNEQFF. CDR3 sequence (DNA): TGTGCCAGCGACATTTGGGGACAGGGATCAAACAATGAGCAGTTCTTC.

This clonotype was seen a few times. The CDR3 DNA reads as TGCGCCAGCAGTGACCTTAGTGCTGAAGCTTTCTTT. Translation: CASSDLSAEAFF. The chain carries TRBV10-2 and TRBJ1-1; D unresolved. Trimming shortened V by 3 bases and J by 6 bases, and 8 bases separated the two germline ends. The CDR3 covers 12 residues. CDR1 WSHSY and CDR2 SAAADI come from the germline V gene.

The chain couples TRBV18 to TRBJ1-5, with a weak D call TRBD1 (5 bases). The CDR3 extends over 16 amino acids. V was trimmed by 6 bases and J by 4 bases, leaving 19 bases between them. Per germline, CDR1 KGHSH and CDR2 LQKENI. CDR3 nucleotide sequence: TGTGCCAGCTCCGGCACCGCAGGGAAGGGAAATCAGCCCCAGCATTTT. This translates into CASSGTAGKGNQPQHF.

V usage is TRBV5-1 and J usage is TRBJ2-1; 7 bases are shared with TRBD2. The CDR3 totals 16 residues. In germline, CDR1 is SGHRS, CDR2 YFSETQ. The V segment lost 0 bases and the J segment 3 bases; nucleotides outside the gene matches: 6. CDR3 coding DNA: TGCGCCAGCAGCTTGGAGGCTAGCGGAGACTACAATGAGCAGTTCTTC. Amino acid sequence: CASSLEASGDYNEQFF.

This clonotype was found many times. The chain links TRBV4-1 to TRBJ2-5; D is unclear. The V end lost 3 bases, the J end lost 4 bases, and 12 bases lay between the germline ends. Germline assignment: CDR1 MGHRA and CDR2 YSYEKL. This CDR3 is built from 14 residues. The CDR3 nucleotides read TGCGCCAGCAGCCAGGGGATTCACGGAGAGACCCAGTACTTC. It translates to CASSQGIHGETQYF.

This clonotype appeared many times. This chain uses TRBV12-3 or TRBV12-4 with TRBJ1-2; 10 positions agree with TRBD1. The J segment lost 5 bases and the V segment lost 6 bases, leaving 12 bases of the junction unmatched. This CDR3 has 16 amino acids. This CDR3 is CASSPGQGETFYGYTF. The CDR3 DNA reads as TGTGCCAGCAGCCCTGGACAGGGGGAAACCTTTTATGGCTACACCTTC.

The chain links TRBV5-1 to TRBJ2-1, with 9 bases that match TRBD2. The CDR3 has 15 amino acids. Germline CDR1 SGHRS, CDR2 YFSETQ. V shed 4 bases, J shed 7 bases, and the junction held 9 bases outside the gene matches. CDR3 protein: CASSGGGGYKNEQFF. CDR3 nucleotide sequence: TGCGCCAGCAGCGGCGGGGGGGGGTATAAGAATGAGCAGTTCTTC.

This clonotype has ten or more counts. The chain joins TRBV29-1 to TRBJ1-6; TRBD1 is a possible D gene (6 bases). Germline V gives CDR1 SQVTM, CDR2 ANQGSEA. This CDR3 region has 18 residues. The V end lost 3 bases, the J end lost 10 bases, and 28 bases lay between the germline ends. The CDR3 reads CSVDGGHNNLILGSPLHF. In DNA, the CDR3 is TGCAGCGTTGATGGGGGACATAACAACTTGATTTTGGGGTCACCCCTCCACTTT.

This clonotype was recorded at least ten times. The DNA for the CDR3 is TGTGCCAGCAGTTTGACAGGACTGACCGGGGAGCTGTTTTTT. The encoded protein is CASSLTGLTGELFF. The chain is built from TRBV28 and TRBJ2-2, with D tentatively TRBD1 (6 bases). Trimming pared 3 bases from V and 5 bases from J, leaving 10 bases between. CDR1 and CDR2 from the germline V gene are MDHEN and SYDVKM. CDR3 length: 14 residues.